The 19 T cell receptor beta chains below all came from one sample that was sequenced in a study of cytomegalovirus exposure and HLA in healthy donors. The PCR made use of 60 Vbeta and 13 Jbeta primers. Produced via immunoSEQ multiplex PCR; TCRdb's table is partial and in-frame only. The sample carries under 150,000 clones, roughly four fifths recorded once. The sample consisted of PBMCs. Receptors originate from a man in his forties in good health and CMV-seropositive.

The chain couples TRBV28 to TRBJ1-2; D not resolved. CDR3 size: 13 residues. V gave up 6 bases and J gave up 8 bases, with 16 bases separating them. Germline V gene data show CDR1 as MDHEN and CDR2 as SYDVKM. This CDR3 is CASSPNSRAGYTF. CDR3 in DNA: TGTGCCAGCAGCCCCAATAGCCGCGCCGGCTACACCTTC.

The DNA of the CDR3 is TGCGCCAGCAGCCAAGAATGGAGCAATGAGCAGTTCTTC. This gives the protein CASSQEWSNEQFF. This sequence joins TRBV4-3 and TRBJ2-1, with D unresolved. Germline values: CDR1 LGHNA, CDR2 YSLEER. V was trimmed by 0 bases and J by 6 bases, leaving 6 bases between them. This CDR3 has 13 residues.

This clone has only a few counts. This rearrangement joins TRBV11-1 to TRBJ2-2; weak D call: TRBD1 (6 bases). The CDR3 consists of 14 residues. Germline CDR1 and CDR2: SGHAT and FQDESV (reference sequence). The germline V and J ends were trimmed by 3 bases and 5 bases, with 10 bases remaining between them. CDR3 sequence: CASSFTGLTGELFF. Written as DNA, the CDR3 is TGTGCCAGCAGCTTCACAGGGTTGACCGGGGAGCTGTTTTTT.

The chain recombines TRBV5-4 with TRBJ2-4, with D hard to call. The CDR3 spans 15 residues. The germline V gene encodes CDR1 SGHNT and CDR2 YYREEE (reference sequence). Trimming shortened V by 0 bases and J by 0 bases, and 7 bases separated the two germline ends. Here the CDR3 reads CASSLGGVAKNIQYF. The CDR3 bases are TGTGCCAGCAGCTTGGGAGGAGTAGCCAAAAACATTCAGTACTTC.

The chain recombines TRBV10-2 with TRBJ2-1; D is ambiguous. Looked up from germline, CDR1 is WSHSY and CDR2 is SAAADI. Trimming stripped 8 bases from V and 5 bases from J, with 16 bases between. The CDR3 has 14 residues. The chain's CDR3 is CASARGSWNNEQFF. Written as DNA, the CDR3 is TGCGCCAGCGCTCGCGGAAGCTGGAACAATGAGCAGTTCTTC.

The sample holds a few counts of this clone. V gene TRBV25-1 combines with J gene TRBJ1-1; D not certain. Germline values: CDR1 MGHDK, CDR2 SYGVNS. V was shortened by 7 bases and J by 5 bases, with 8 bases between the two germline ends. This CDR3 contains 11 residues. This CDR3 reads CASIGVTEAFF. CDR3 coding DNA: TGTGCCAGCATCGGTGTAACTGAAGCTTTCTTT.

The CDR3 protein is CASSPSGQGEETQYF. For the CDR3, the DNA is TGTGCCAGCAGCCCCTCCGGACAGGGGGAAGAGACCCAGTACTTC. The chain couples TRBV7-3 to TRBJ2-5; 10 bases align to TRBD1. Germline CDR1 SGHTA, CDR2 FQGTGA. This CDR3 spans 15 amino acids. The ends lost 5 bases at V and 3 bases at J; junction bases unmatched: 6.

The genes are TRBV28 and TRBJ1-5, with D possibly TRBD1 on 6 matching bases. This CDR3 is 15 amino acids long. Germline V gives CDR1 MDHEN, CDR2 SYDVKM. Trimming pared 6 bases from V and 1 base from J, leaving 13 bases between. This CDR3 is CASRFRGLSNQPQHF. Written as DNA, the CDR3 is TGTGCCAGCAGGTTCAGGGGTTTGAGCAATCAGCCCCAGCATTTT.

This clone turned up a few times. V is TRBV19 and J is TRBJ2-4; 9 bases map to TRBD1. After removal of 5 bases from V and 13 bases from J, the junction contained 6 bases not matched to a gene. Germline CDR1 reads LNHDA; CDR2 reads SQIVND (reference sequence). The CDR3 totals 12 residues. The CDR3 DNA follows: TGTGCCAGTAGTCAACAGGGGGCGGTCCAGTACTTC. It translates to CASSQQGAVQYF.

V gene TRBV10-3 combines with J gene TRBJ1-1; no reliable D call. With 6 bases removed from V and 3 bases from J, the gap between germline ends came to 11 bases. CDR3 size: 13 residues. The germline CDR1 and CDR2 sequences are ENHRY and SYGVKD. The CDR3 DNA sequence: TGTGCCATCAGCGATACAGTGGACACTGAAGCTTTCTTT. As protein: CAISDTVDTEAFF.

In regard to this clone: The junction departs from germline at one end; a sequencing error may be responsible. The CDR3 DNA follows: TGTTCCAGCAGCTCTTATACAAACCAAGAGACCCAGTACTTC. It codes for CSSSSYTNQETQYF. V gene TRBV7-9 combines with J gene TRBJ2-5, with D unresolved. CDR3 length equals 14 residues. The germline gives CDR1 SEHNR, CDR2 FQNEAQ (reference sequence).

This chain joins TRBV5-4 and TRBJ1-1, with TRBD1 identical over 7 bases. The CDR3 contains 15 residues. Per the germline V gene, CDR1 is SGHNT and CDR2 is YYREEE (reference sequence). V was clipped by 2 bases and J by 7 bases; unmatched bases: 11. This CDR3 reads CASSLGGQSMNEAFF. CDR3 DNA sequence: TGTGCCAGCAGCTTAGGGGGACAGTCTATGAATGAAGCTTTCTTT.

The chain is built from TRBV6-1 and TRBJ2-7, with D possibly matching TRBD2 (5 bases). Trimming removed 2 bases at V and 0 bases at J, with 8 bases between. CDR3 length: 14 residues. Germline CDR1 and CDR2: MNHNS and SASEGT. The DNA of the CDR3 is TGTGCCAGCAGTGAATATACTAGCTCCTACGAGCAGTACTTC. Translation: CASSEYTSSYEQYF.

The V gene is TRBV27, the J gene TRBJ2-2; D ambiguous. The CDR3 has 13 amino acids. V lost 7 bases to trimming and J lost 1 base, with 7 bases between them. In germline, CDR1 is MNHEY, CDR2 SMNVEV (reference sequence). CDR3 nucleotide sequence: TGTGCCAGCACCCCCGGGAACACCGGGGAGCTGTTTTTT. It specifies CASTPGNTGELFF.

The chain couples TRBV27 to TRBJ2-5, with a weak D call TRBD2 (5 bases). CDR3 length: 14 amino acids. CDR1 MNHEY and CDR2 SMNVEV come from the germline V gene (reference sequence). V was trimmed by 6 bases and J by 5 bases, leaving 16 bases between them. In DNA, the CDR3 is TGTGCCAGCAGCGCCTATGAGGGTCGGGAGACCCAGTACTTC. Protein sequence: CASSAYEGRETQYF.

The rearrangement links TRBV2 to TRBJ1-4, with D possibly TRBD1 on 5 matching bases. This CDR3 contains 15 residues. Per the germline V gene, CDR1 is SNHLY and CDR2 is FYNNEI. V dropped 6 bases and J dropped 0 bases, with 11 bases sitting between them. CDR3 DNA sequence: TGTGCCAGCAGGTCTCAGGGTGCAACTAATGAAAAACTGTTTTTT. Protein sequence: CASRSQGATNEKLFF.

The gene calls are TRBV6-5 and TRBJ1-4, with D uncertain. V was clipped by 0 bases and J by 13 bases, with 12 bases between them. Germline V gene data show CDR1 as MNHEY and CDR2 as SVGAGI. This CDR3 spans 13 amino acids. The CDR3 is CASSYSTGYGLFF. The DNA of the CDR3 is TGTGCCAGCAGTTACTCGACTGGGTACGGACTGTTTTTT.

The chain employs TRBV5-1 and TRBJ2-7; 7 bases are shared with TRBD1. This CDR3 is 16 amino acids long. Trimming cost V 4 bases and J 0 bases; bases outside gene matches: 10. CDR1 is SGHRS, CDR2 YFSETQ, per germline. CDR3 coding DNA: TGCGCCAGCAGCCGGGGCGGACGGGACAGCTCCTACGAGCAGTACTTC. This gives the protein CASSRGGRDSSYEQYF.

Note on this clone: A read error may account for a junction end that differs from germline. This sequence joins TRBV7-9 and TRBJ2-7, with D hard to call. The CDR3 runs to 12 residues. The V gene's germline CDR1 is SEHNR and CDR2 FQNEAQ (reference sequence). In DNA form, the CDR3 reads TGTTCCAGCAGCCTCGACACCTACGAGCAGTACTTC. It specifies CSSSLDTYEQYF. The variable domain in full, with the rest retrieved from reference TRBV7-9 and TRBJ2-7, is DTGVSQNPRHKITKRGQNVTFRCDPISEHNRLYWYRQTLGQGPEFLTYFQNEAQLEKSRLLSDRFSAERPKGSFSTLEIQRTEQGDSAMYLCSSSLDTYEQYFGPGTRLTVT.